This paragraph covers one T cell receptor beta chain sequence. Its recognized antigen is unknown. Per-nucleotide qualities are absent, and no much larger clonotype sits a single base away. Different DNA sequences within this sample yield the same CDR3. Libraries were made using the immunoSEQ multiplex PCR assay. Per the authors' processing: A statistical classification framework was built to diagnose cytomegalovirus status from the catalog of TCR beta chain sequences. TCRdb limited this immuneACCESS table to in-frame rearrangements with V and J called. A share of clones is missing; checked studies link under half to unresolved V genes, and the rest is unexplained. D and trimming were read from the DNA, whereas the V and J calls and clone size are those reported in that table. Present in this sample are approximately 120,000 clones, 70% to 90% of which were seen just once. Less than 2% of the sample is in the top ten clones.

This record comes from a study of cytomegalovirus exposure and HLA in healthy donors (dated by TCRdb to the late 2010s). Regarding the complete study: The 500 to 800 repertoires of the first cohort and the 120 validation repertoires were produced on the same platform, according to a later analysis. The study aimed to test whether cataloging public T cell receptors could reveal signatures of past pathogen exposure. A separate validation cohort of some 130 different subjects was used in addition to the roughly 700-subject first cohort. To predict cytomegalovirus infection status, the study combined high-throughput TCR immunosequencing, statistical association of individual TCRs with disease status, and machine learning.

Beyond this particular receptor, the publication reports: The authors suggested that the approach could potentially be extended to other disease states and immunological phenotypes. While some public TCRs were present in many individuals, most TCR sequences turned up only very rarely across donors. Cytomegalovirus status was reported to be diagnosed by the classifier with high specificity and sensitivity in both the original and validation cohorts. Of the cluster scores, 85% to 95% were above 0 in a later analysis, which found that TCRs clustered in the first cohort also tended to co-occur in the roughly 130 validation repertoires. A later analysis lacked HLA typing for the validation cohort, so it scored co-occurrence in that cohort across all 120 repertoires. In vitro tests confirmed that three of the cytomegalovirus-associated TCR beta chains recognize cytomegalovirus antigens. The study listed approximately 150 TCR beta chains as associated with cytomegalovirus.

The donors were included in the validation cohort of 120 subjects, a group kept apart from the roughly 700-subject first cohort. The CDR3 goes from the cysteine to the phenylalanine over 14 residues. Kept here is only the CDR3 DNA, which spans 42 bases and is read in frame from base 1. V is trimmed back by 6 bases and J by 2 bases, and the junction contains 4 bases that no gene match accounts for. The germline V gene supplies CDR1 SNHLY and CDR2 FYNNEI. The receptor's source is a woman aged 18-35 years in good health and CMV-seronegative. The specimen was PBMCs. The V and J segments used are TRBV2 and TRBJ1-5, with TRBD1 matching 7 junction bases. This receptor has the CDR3 CASRGDRGNQPQHF. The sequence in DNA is TGTGCCAGCAGGGGAGACAGGGGCAATCAGCCCCAGCATTTT.